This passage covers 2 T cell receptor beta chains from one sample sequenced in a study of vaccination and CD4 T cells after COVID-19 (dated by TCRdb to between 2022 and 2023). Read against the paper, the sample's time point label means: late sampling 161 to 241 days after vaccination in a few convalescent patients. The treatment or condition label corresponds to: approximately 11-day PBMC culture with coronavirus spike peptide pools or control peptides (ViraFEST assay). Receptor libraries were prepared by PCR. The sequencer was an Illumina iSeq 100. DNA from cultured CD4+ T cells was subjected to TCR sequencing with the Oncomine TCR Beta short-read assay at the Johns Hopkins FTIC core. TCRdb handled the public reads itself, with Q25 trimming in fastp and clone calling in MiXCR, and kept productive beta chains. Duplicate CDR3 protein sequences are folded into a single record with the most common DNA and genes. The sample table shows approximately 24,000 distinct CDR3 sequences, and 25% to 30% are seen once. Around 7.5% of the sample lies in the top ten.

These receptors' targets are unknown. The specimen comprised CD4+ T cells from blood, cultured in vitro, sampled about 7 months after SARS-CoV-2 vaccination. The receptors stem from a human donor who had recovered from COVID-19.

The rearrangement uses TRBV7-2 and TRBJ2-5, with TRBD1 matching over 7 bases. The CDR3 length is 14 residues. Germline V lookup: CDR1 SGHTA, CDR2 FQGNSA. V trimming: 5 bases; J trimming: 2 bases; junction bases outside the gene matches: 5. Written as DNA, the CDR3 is TGTGCCAGCAGCCCAGGGGGATTTCAAGAGACCCAGTACTTC. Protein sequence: CASSPGGFQETQYF.

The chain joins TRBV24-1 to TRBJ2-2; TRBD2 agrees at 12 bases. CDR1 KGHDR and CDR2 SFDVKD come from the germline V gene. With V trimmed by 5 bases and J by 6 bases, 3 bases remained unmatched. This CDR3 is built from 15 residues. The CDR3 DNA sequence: TGTGCCACCAGTGGGCTAGCGGGAGGGTCCGGGGAGCTGTTTTTT. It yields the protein CATSGLAGGSGELFF.